A selection of T cell receptor beta chains follows, all from one sample in a study. TCRdb itself ran the RT-PCR reads through MiXCR, one entry per CDR3 protein. The profile shows about 680,000 distinct CDR3 sequences, about 14% of them singletons. The sample comprised memory CD4+ T cells from blood. Receptors were obtained from a female donor in good health, serving as a healthy control. CDR3s include the opening cysteine and the closing phenylalanine or tryptophan. D genes are given only for firm matches. Expanded clones are given a class, and other clones once, few, many or no size at all.

cdr3_aa,cdr3_nt,d_call,v_call,clone_size,j_call
CASSPTPDSHYGYTF,TGCGCCAGCAGCCCCACTCCTGACAGTCACTATGGCTACACCTTC,.,TRBV5-1,.,TRBJ1-2
CASSPSGSEDTGELFF,TGTGCCAGCTCACCTAGCGGGAGCGAGGACACCGGGGAGCTGTTTTTT,TRBD2,TRBV18,.,TRBJ2-2
CASGLGSNEQFF,TGTGCTAGTGGTTTGGGAAGCAATGAGCAGTTCTTC,.,TRBV12-5,.,TRBJ2-1
CASSGSPYEQYF,TGTGCCAGCAGCGGGAGTCCCTACGAGCAGTACTTC,.,TRBV28,few,TRBJ2-7
CSVDWTYLLSSGNTIYF,TGCAGCGTTGACTGGACATATCTTCTTAGCTCTGGAAACACCATATATTTT,.,TRBV29-1,.,TRBJ1-3
CSPDPGQGAEGYTF,TGCAGTCCAGATCCGGGACAGGGGGCGGAGGGCTACACCTTC,TRBD1,TRBV20-1,many,TRBJ1-2
CASSVAHQGANNEQFF,TGTGCCAGCAGCGTAGCTCACCAGGGGGCAAACAATGAGCAGTTCTTC,TRBD1,TRBV9,.,TRBJ2-1
CASSSRTGKGGYTF,TGTGCCAGCAGCTCCCGGACAGGGAAGGGTGGCTACACCTTC,TRBD1,TRBV7-2,few,TRBJ1-2
CASSPSEGANVLTF,TGTGCCAGCTCACCGTCGGAGGGGGCCAACGTCCTGACTTTC,.,TRBV18,.,TRBJ2-6
CASSLGDRANQPQHF,TGTGCCAGCAGCTTAGGGGACAGGGCGAATCAGCCCCAGCATTTT,TRBD1,TRBV13,few,TRBJ1-5
CSARDTEYQPQHF,TGCAGTGCTAGAGATACCGAGTATCAGCCCCAGCATTTT,.,TRBV20-1,few,TRBJ1-5
CASSERDSRQYF,TGTGCCAGCAGTGAGAGGGACAGCCGGCAGTATTTT,TRBD1,TRBV6-1,few,TRBJ2-3
CAIRDRRDEQYF,TGTGCCATCAGGGACCGTCGGGACGAGCAGTACTTC,.,TRBV10-3,.,TRBJ2-7
CASSFRTGGNEQYF,TGTGCCAGCAGCTTCCGGACAGGGGGCAACGAGCAGTACTTC,TRBD1,TRBV7-2,many,TRBJ2-7
CASSVAGRSNEKLFF,TGTGCCAGCAGCGTAGCCGGACGGAGTAATGAAAAACTGTTTTTT,.,TRBV9,few,TRBJ1-4
CASSVEAGRDNEQFF,TGTGCCAGCAGCGTAGAAGCGGGAAGGGACAATGAGCAGTTCTTC,TRBD2,TRBV9,few,TRBJ2-1
CASSPSEGATNEKLFF,TGTGCCAGCTCACCAAGCGAGGGGGCAACTAATGAAAAACTGTTTTTT,.,TRBV18,.,TRBJ1-4
CASSPPVGSSRGSLDTQYF,TGTGCCAGCAGCCCACCGGTGGGGAGTAGTCGGGGTAGCCTGGATACGCAGTATTTT,.,TRBV7-8,.,TRBJ2-3
CASSNKNRRSNEKLFF,TGTGCCAGCAGTAACAAAAACAGACGCTCTAATGAAAAACTGTTTTTT,.,TRBV5-6,many,TRBJ1-4
CASGISKKLFF,TGTGCCAGCGGAATCTCGAAGAAACTGTTTTTT,.,TRBV27,few,TRBJ1-4
CASSSAKVATDTQYF,TGTGCCAGCAGCTCGGCAAAGGTGGCAACAGATACGCAGTATTTT,.,TRBV7-2,few,TRBJ2-3
CASSLIQGAPSGYTF,TGTGCCAGCAGCTTGATACAGGGGGCCCCTAGTGGCTACACCTTC,TRBD1,TRBV7-9,few,TRBJ1-2
CSARPFARDRQFF,TGCAGTGCTAGACCCTTCGCTCGGGACAGGCAGTTCTTC,TRBD1,TRBV20-1,many,TRBJ2-1
CSALRVLGVEQYF,TGCAGTGCTCTCCGCGTATTAGGCGTCGAGCAGTACTTC,.,TRBV20-1,.,TRBJ2-7
CASNLHSLRGVQETQYF,TGTGCCAGCAACTTACATTCTTTAAGGGGGGTTCAAGAGACCCAGTACTTC,.,TRBV7-8,.,TRBJ2-5
CASSYSNPHTQYF,TGTGCCAGCAGTTACTCGAATCCACATACGCAGTATTTT,.,TRBV6-2/TRBV6-3,many,TRBJ2-3
CASSSNLGRMDYGYTF,TGTGCCAGCAGCTCCAACCTTGGACGGATGGACTATGGCTACACCTTC,.,TRBV7-9,.,TRBJ1-2
CSGRDYLVPYEQYF,TGCAGTGGTCGGGACTATCTAGTCCCTTACGAGCAGTACTTC,TRBD2,TRBV20-1,few,TRBJ2-7
CATLLDRGVMGTGELFF,TGTGCCACCCTACTGGACAGGGGGGTCATGGGCACCGGGGAGCTGTTTTTT,TRBD1,TRBV15,.,TRBJ2-2
CSARDESRTTSNQPQHF,TGCAGTGCTAGAGATGAGAGTCGGACAACTAGCAATCAGCCCCAGCATTTT,.,TRBV20-1,few,TRBJ1-5
CASSFHQGGKGEQYF,TGTGCCAGCAGTTTCCACCAGGGGGGGAAAGGCGAGCAGTACTTC,.,TRBV12-3/TRBV12-4,many,TRBJ2-7
CASSPHYRDRGRFPTDTQYF,TGTGCCAGCAGCCCACATTACCGGGACAGGGGGCGCTTTCCGACAGATACGCAGTATTTT,TRBD1,TRBV9,few,TRBJ2-3
CASSPQSSFQETQYF,TGTGCCAGCTCACCACAGAGCTCCTTCCAAGAGACCCAGTACTTC,.,TRBV18,.,TRBJ2-5
CASSLWSWGQETQYF,TGCGCCAGCAGCTTGTGGTCGTGGGGCCAAGAGACCCAGTACTTC,.,TRBV5-1,few,TRBJ2-5
CASRPTGTGSGGELFF,TGCGCCAGCAGACCAACCGGGACAGGGTCGGGCGGGGAGCTGTTTTTT,TRBD1,TRBV5-1,few,TRBJ2-2
CATSDRQGRIGGYTF,TGTGCCACCAGTGATCGACAGGGTAGGATAGGCGGCTACACCTTC,TRBD1,TRBV24-1,.,TRBJ1-2
CASSSREETEAFF,TGTGCCAGCAGCTCCCGGGAAGAGACTGAAGCTTTCTTT,.,TRBV7-2,few,TRBJ1-1
CATSRGRGQGYYEQYF,TGTGCCACCAGCCGCGGGCGGGGACAGGGGTACTACGAGCAGTACTTC,TRBD1,TRBV15,few,TRBJ2-7
CASSYSTGGAEAFF,TGTGCCAGCAGTTACTCGACGGGGGGGGCTGAAGCTTTCTTT,.,TRBV6-6,few,TRBJ1-1
CASSSERQGITQYF,TGTGCCAGCAGCTCAGAGCGACAGGGCATAACGCAGTATTTT,TRBD1,TRBV11-2,.,TRBJ2-3
CASQSDRRGSNQPQHF,TGTGCCAGTCAAAGTGACAGGCGGGGTAGCAATCAGCCCCAGCATTTT,.,TRBV18,.,TRBJ1-5
CASSLLDGVFGNTEAFF,TGTGCCAGCAGCTTATTGGACGGGGTATTCGGGAACACTGAAGCTTTCTTT,.,TRBV7-8,.,TRBJ1-1
CSGINAECALVRSWGDTQYF,TGCAGTGGTATCAACGCAGAGTGCGCTTTGGTCAGGTCTTGGGGAGATACGCAGTATTTT,.,TRBV29-1,.,TRBJ2-3
CATSDSWGTNYGYTF,TGTGCCACCAGTGATTCTTGGGGAACGAACTATGGCTACACCTTC,.,TRBV24-1,.,TRBJ1-2
CSARDLGEVEEQYF,TGCAGTGCTAGAGACCTTGGGGAGGTAGAGGAGCAGTACTTC,.,TRBV20-1,.,TRBJ2-7
CASSRVVGTNTGELFF,TGCGCCAGCAGCCGAGTGGTGGGAACGAACACCGGGGAGCTGTTTTTT,.,TRBV4-3,few,TRBJ2-2
CASSYTTSGSYEQYF,TGTGCCAGCAGTTACACCACTAGCGGGAGCTACGAGCAGTACTTC,TRBD2,TRBV6-6,many,TRBJ2-7
CASSFRSASTDTQYF,TGTGCCAGCAGTTTTAGGAGCGCAAGCACAGATACGCAGTATTTT,.,TRBV6-5,few,TRBJ2-3
CASRLTGADEQFF,TGTGCCAGCAGGCTGACAGGGGCAGATGAGCAGTTCTTC,TRBD1,TRBV7-9,few,TRBJ2-1
CASSGLSGRAFNEQFF,TGTGCCAGCAGCGGCTTGAGCGGGAGGGCCTTCAATGAGCAGTTCTTC,TRBD2,TRBV7-2,.,TRBJ2-1
CASSSTDNNSPLHF,TGCGCCAGCAGCTCGACAGATAATAATTCACCCCTCCACTTT,.,TRBV5-1,.,TRBJ1-6
CASSFNEDIPSYEQYF,TGCGCCAGCAGCTTTAATGAAGACATCCCGTCCTACGAGCAGTACTTC,.,TRBV5-1,few,TRBJ2-7
CASSLSDKGAFF,TGTGCCAGCAGCCTCTCGGACAAGGGCGCTTTCTTT,.,TRBV7-9,few,TRBJ1-1
CASRPASTGTEAFF,TGCGCCAGCAGACCCGCGTCAACAGGGACTGAAGCTTTCTTT,.,TRBV5-1,.,TRBJ1-1
CASSSSDRAGQPQHF,TGTGCCAGCAGCTCCAGCGACAGGGCAGGCCAGCCCCAGCATTTT,TRBD1,TRBV7-2,few,TRBJ1-5
CASAVGGVEYF,TGTGCCAGCGCGGTGGGGGGAGTGGAGTACTTC,.,TRBV25-1,few,TRBJ2-7
CASSYSISRQSYEQYF,TGTGCCAGCAGTTACTCGATTTCCAGGCAATCCTACGAGCAGTACTTC,.,TRBV6-2/TRBV6-3,few,TRBJ2-7
CASSDSSGRVQYF,TGTGCCAGCAGTGACTCTAGCGGGAGAGTGCAGTATTTT,TRBD2,TRBV6-4,many,TRBJ2-3
CASSSTGRSGSTEAFF,TGTGCCAGCAGCTCGACAGGGAGGTCAGGTTCCACTGAAGCTTTCTTT,TRBD1,TRBV7-3,.,TRBJ1-1